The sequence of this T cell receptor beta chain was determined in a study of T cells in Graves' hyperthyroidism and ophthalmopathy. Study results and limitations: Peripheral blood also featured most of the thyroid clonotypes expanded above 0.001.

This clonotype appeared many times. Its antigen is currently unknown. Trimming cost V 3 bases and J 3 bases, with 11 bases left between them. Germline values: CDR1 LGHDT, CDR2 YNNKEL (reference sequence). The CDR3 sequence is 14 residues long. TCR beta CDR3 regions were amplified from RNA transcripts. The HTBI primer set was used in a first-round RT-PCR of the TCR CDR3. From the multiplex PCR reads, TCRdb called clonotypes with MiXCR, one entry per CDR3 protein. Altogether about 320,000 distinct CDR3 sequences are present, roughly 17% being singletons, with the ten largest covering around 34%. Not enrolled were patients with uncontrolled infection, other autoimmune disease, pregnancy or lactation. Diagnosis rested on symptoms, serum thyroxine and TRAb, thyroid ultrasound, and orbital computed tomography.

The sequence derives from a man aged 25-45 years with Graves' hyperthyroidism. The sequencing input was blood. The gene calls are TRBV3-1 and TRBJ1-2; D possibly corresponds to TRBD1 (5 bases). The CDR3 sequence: CASSHDVGDYGYTF. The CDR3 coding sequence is TGTGCCAGCAGCCACGACGTGGGGGACTATGGCTACACCTTC.